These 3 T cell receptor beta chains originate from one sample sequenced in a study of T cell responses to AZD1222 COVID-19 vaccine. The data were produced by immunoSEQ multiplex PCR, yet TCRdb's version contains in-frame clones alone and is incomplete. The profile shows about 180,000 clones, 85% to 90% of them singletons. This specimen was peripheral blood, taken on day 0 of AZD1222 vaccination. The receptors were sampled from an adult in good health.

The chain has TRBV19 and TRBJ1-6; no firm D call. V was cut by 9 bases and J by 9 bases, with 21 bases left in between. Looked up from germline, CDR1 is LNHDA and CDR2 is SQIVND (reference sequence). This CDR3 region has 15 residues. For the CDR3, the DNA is TGTGCCAGCAATAGTATGAAGGGAGGCAGTTCACCCCTCCACTTT. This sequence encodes CASNSMKGGSSPLHF.

In nucleotides, the CDR3 is TGTGCCACCCTCGGGGGCACGAAAAATGAAAAACTGTTTTTT. Translated, it gives CATLGGTKNEKLFF. The chain combines TRBV19 with TRBJ1-4, with D possibly being TRBD1 (6 bases). The CDR3 runs to 14 residues. CDR1 and CDR2 (germline): LNHDA, SQIVND (reference sequence). V gave up 10 bases and J gave up 5 bases, with 17 bases separating them.

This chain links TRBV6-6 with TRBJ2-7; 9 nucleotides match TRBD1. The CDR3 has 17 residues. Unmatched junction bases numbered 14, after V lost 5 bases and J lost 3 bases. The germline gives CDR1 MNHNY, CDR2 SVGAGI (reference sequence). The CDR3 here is CASSRILGTGRRYEQYF. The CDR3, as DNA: TGTGCCAGCAGTCGAATTCTGGGGACAGGGCGCCGCTACGAGCAGTACTTC.